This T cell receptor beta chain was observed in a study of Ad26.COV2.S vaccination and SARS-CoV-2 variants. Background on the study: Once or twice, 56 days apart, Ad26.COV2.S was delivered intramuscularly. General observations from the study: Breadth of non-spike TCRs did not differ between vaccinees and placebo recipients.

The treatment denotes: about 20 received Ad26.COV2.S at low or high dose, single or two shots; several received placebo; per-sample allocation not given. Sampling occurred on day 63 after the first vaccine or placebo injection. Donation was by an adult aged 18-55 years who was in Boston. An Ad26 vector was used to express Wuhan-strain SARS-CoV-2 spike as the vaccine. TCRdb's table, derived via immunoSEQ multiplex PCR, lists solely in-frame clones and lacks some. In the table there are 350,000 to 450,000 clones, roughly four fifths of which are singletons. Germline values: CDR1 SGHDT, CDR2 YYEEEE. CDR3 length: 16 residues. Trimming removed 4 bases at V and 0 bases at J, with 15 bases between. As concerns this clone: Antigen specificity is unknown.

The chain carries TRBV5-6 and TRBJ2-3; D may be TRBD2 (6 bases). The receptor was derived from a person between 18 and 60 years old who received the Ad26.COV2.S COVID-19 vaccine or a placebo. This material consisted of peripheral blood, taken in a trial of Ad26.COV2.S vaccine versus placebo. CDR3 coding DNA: TGTGCCAGCAGCCCTGTAGGGGAGGTGAGCACAGATACGCAGTATTTT. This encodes CASSPVGEVSTDTQYF. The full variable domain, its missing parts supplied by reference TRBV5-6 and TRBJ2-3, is DAGVTQSPTHLIKTRGQQVTLRCSPKSGHDTVSWYQQALGQGPQFIFQYYEEEERQRGNFPDRFSGHQFPNYSSELNVNALLLGDSALYLCASSPVGEVSTDTQYFGPGTRLTVL.